This T cell receptor (beta chain) stems from a study of blood T cell repertoires in COVID-19. Study as a whole: In each case, the material was cDNA or gDNA derived from T cells, B-cell-depleted T cells, or PBMCs.

In the original workflow: The assay estimated nucleated cells by amplifying reference gene primers. The table came from immunoSEQ multiplex PCR; TCRdb's copy has only in-frame clones and leaves some out. V and J calls and clone size are copied from that table; D and trimming were computed from the DNA. The sample includes roughly 160,000 clones, 82% of them seen just once. Germline CDR1 reads SQVTM; CDR2 reads ANQGSEA. Trimming removed 0 bases from V and 8 bases from J; junction bases left unmatched: 4. The CDR3 sequence is 13 residues long. This receptor was taken from a woman of 80 years or more with active or convalescent COVID-19. The chain links TRBV29-1 to TRBJ1-2, with 9 bases lining up with TRBD1. Sequencing used peripheral blood. The CDR3 DNA is TGCAGCGTTGAAGATCCGGACAGGGGAGGCTACACCTTC. It is translated as CSVEDPDRGGYTF.